Following are 26 T cell receptor beta chains from one sample sequenced in a study of vaccination and CD4 T cells after COVID-19. For these TCRs, the target antigens are not known. The study sequenced cultured CD4+ T cell DNA using the Oncomine TCR Beta short-read assay. Researchers extracted genomic DNA from CD4+ T cells that had been cultured. One entry per CDR3 protein, called by TCRdb with MiXCR from the PCR reads. The sample includes about 9,100 distinct CDR3 sequences, around 28% of them seen just once. Described treatment: roughly 10-day PBMC culture with coronavirus spike peptide pools or control peptides (ViraFEST assay). One should note that the unexposed donor's CD4+ T cells were collected before the COVID-19 pandemic (2011-2018). Input material: CD4+ T cells from blood, cultured in vitro. The receptor set was obtained from a human donor in good health.

V and J are TRBV18 and TRBJ2-7; the D call may be TRBD1 or TRBD2 (6 bases each). The ends were cut back, 0 bases at V and 2 bases at J, with 14 bases in the middle. Germline V gene lookup returns CDR1 KGHSH and CDR2 LQKENI. The CDR3 spans 16 residues. CDR3 residues: CASSPPRGRGTYEQYF. CDR3 DNA sequence: TGTGCCAGCTCACCACCGCGGGGCAGGGGCACCTACGAGCAGTACTTC.

This clonotype was seen once. The rearrangement joins TRBV14 to TRBJ1-1; TRBD1 might be the D (5 bases). CDR3 length equals 12 residues. Germline lookup yields CDR1 SGHDN and CDR2 FVKESK. The germline V and J ends were trimmed by 4 bases and 11 bases, with 14 bases remaining between them. Written as DNA, the CDR3 is TGTGCCAGCAGCCCCCTCGGGGCAGTCGCTTTCTTT. Encoded protein: CASSPLGAVAFF.

This chain joins TRBV7-3 and TRBJ1-1, with D perhaps TRBD1 (6 bases). Trimming removed 5 bases from V and 5 bases from J, with 18 bases in between. The CDR3 consists of 15 residues. Germline CDR1 and CDR2: SGHTA and FQGTGA. CDR3 protein: CASSPTDSSRTEAFF. DNA of the CDR3: TGTGCCAGCAGCCCAACGGACAGTTCTAGGACTGAAGCTTTCTTT.

A few counts support this clonotype. The chain employs TRBV6-5 and TRBJ2-7, with no clear D. This CDR3 contains 16 residues. V was shortened by 3 bases and J by 0 bases, with 15 bases between the two germline ends. From germline, CDR1 is MNHEY and CDR2 SVGAGI. This CDR3 is CASSYNGRTPSYEQYF. CDR3 coding DNA: TGTGCCAGCAGTTATAATGGACGAACACCCTCCTACGAGCAGTACTTC.

By share, this clonotype ranks as medium-sized. The genes are TRBV7-2 and TRBJ2-7; D is unresolved. Trimming took 5 bases from V and 4 from J, leaving 6 bases between them. Germline CDR1 and CDR2: SGHTA and FQGNSA. This CDR3 comprises 11 residues. The DNA for the CDR3 is TGTGCCAGCAGCGACCGGTACGAGCAGTACTTC. Amino acids: CASSDRYEQYF.

This clonotype has only a few counts. The J gene is TRBJ1-2, the V gene TRBV12-3 or TRBV12-4; D perhaps matches TRBD1 (5 bases). CDR3 size: 13 residues. The ends were cut back, 8 bases at V and 8 bases at J, with 18 bases in the middle. This chain's CDR3 is CASGRGREGGYTF. In DNA, the CDR3 is TGTGCCAGCGGAAGGGGCAGGGAAGGCGGCTACACCTTC.

The chain links TRBV7-3 to TRBJ2-2, with 10 bases matching TRBD2. The germline V gene has CDR1 SGHTA and CDR2 FQGTGA. This CDR3 is built from 15 residues. Trimming cost V 0 bases and J 6 bases; bases outside gene matches: 1. The CDR3 nucleotides read TGTGCCAGCAGCTTAACCAGCGGGAGGGCCGGGGAGCTGTTTTTT. It is translated as CASSLTSGRAGELFF. Full variable domain (outside the CDR3, taken from reference TRBV7-3 and TRBJ2-2): GAGVSQTPSNKVTEKGKYVELRCDPISGHTALYWYRQSLGQGPEFLIYFQGTGAADDSGLPNDRFFAVRPEGSVSTLKIQRTERGDSAVYLCASSLTSGRAGELFFGEGSRLTVL.

The chain is built from TRBV6-2 or TRBV6-3 and TRBJ2-1, with 12 bases fitting TRBD2. The CDR3 contains 17 residues. Trimming took 6 bases from V and 3 from J; bases not matched to a gene: 9. Germline V lookup: CDR1 MNHEY, CDR2 SVGEGT. The CDR3 is CASRATSGSLLYNEQFF. The CDR3 DNA follows: TGTGCCAGCAGAGCGACTAGCGGGAGTCTACTCTACAATGAGCAGTTCTTC.

The CDR3 DNA reads as TGTGCCAGCAGTTTCCCACCCCCTAACTATGGCTACACCTTC. Its protein is CASSFPPPNYGYTF. This chain links TRBV28 with TRBJ1-2; D uncertain. The CDR3 spans 14 residues. V was cut by 3 bases and J by 0 bases, with 8 bases left in between. Germline CDR1 MDHEN, CDR2 SYDVKM.

The chain couples TRBV7-2 to TRBJ1-4, with a weak D call TRBD1 (5 bases). Trimming took 5 bases from V and 8 from J, leaving 15 bases between them. There are 14 residues in the CDR3. CDR1 and CDR2 (germline): SGHTA, FQGNSA. The CDR3 sequence is CASSPGTGEEKLFF. The CDR3 DNA follows: TGTGCCAGCAGCCCAGGGACCGGAGAGGAAAAACTGTTTTTT.

The CDR3 nucleotides read TGTGCCAGCAGTTACTCGACGGGATCTTTTAATTCACCCCTCCACTTT. Translating it yields CASSYSTGSFNSPLHF. The chain couples TRBV6-5 to TRBJ1-6; the D is unclear. Per the germline V gene, CDR1 is MNHEY and CDR2 is SVGAGI. The CDR3 runs to 16 residues. V lost 0 bases and J 6 bases, leaving 12 bases between the germline ends.

This clonotype was detected a few times. The chain couples TRBV6-2 or TRBV6-3 to TRBJ1-1; tentatively, D is TRBD1 (5 bases). The CDR3 spans 16 residues. Trimming took 2 bases from V and 2 from J, leaving 15 bases between them. Germline-derived CDR1 and CDR2 are MNHEY and SVGEGT. The CDR3 region has the DNA TGTGCCAGCAGTTACGCCCAGACAGTATCTAACACTGAAGCTTTCTTT. Protein sequence: CASSYAQTVSNTEAFF.

The chain links TRBV7-9 to TRBJ2-7, with 8 bases that match TRBD2. The length of the CDR3 is 17 residues. Looked up from germline, CDR1 is SEHNR and CDR2 is FQNEAQ (reference sequence). Trimming removed 1 base from V and 4 bases from J; junction bases left unmatched: 12. CDR3 in DNA: TGTGCCAGCAGCTTAGGGGGTCTGGTTAGCGGGATATACGAGCAGTACTTC. It encodes CASSLGGLVSGIYEQYF. The variable domain in full, completed from reference TRBV7-9 and TRBJ2-7, reads DTGVSQNPRHKITKRGQNVTFRCDPISEHNRLYWYRQTLGQGPEFLTYFQNEAQLEKSRLLSDRFSAERPKGSFSTLEIQRTEQGDSAMYLCASSLGGLVSGIYEQYFGPGTRLTVT.

The chain carries TRBV6-2 or TRBV6-3 and TRBJ1-5; D perhaps matches TRBD1 (5 bases). The length of the CDR3 is 13 residues. Per germline, CDR1 MNHEY and CDR2 SVGEGT. Trimming removed 2 bases from V and 6 bases from J, with 8 bases in between. CDR3 sequence (DNA): TGTGCCAGCAGTTACAGGGGATCTCAGCCCCAGCATTTT. This sequence encodes CASSYRGSQPQHF.

As DNA, the CDR3 is TGCGCCAGCAGCACCAACCCCTCGGGGGGCCAAGAGACCCAGTACTTC. Translated: CASSTNPSGGQETQYF. The chain recombines TRBV5-1 with TRBJ2-5, with 7 bases identical to TRBD2. The V segment lost 4 bases and the J segment 1 base; nucleotides outside the gene matches: 10. CDR1 is SGHRS and CDR2 is YFSETQ in the germline V gene. This CDR3 has 16 residues.

The chain employs TRBV29-1 and TRBJ2-3, with TRBD1 matching over 7 bases. The CDR3 contains 13 residues. Germline assignment: CDR1 SQVTM and CDR2 ANQGSEA. V trimming: 6 bases; J trimming: 0 bases; junction bases outside the gene matches: 3. CDR3 in amino acids: CSVGGGSTDTQYF. DNA for the CDR3: TGCAGCGTAGGGGGCGGGAGCACAGATACGCAGTATTTT.

This clonotype was picked up a small number of times. This chain joins TRBV20-1 and TRBJ2-3; no definite D call. The CDR3 contains 15 residues. Germline V gives CDR1 DFQATT, CDR2 SNEGSKA (reference sequence). Trimming stripped 0 bases from V and 0 bases from J, with 10 bases between. DNA of the CDR3: TGCAGTGCTAGAGATTTCAGAACTAGCACAGATACGCAGTATTTT. Translated: CSARDFRTSTDTQYF.

The CDR3 sequence: CRTGSGYNEQFF. CDR3 DNA: TGCAGAACAGGGTCAGGGTACAATGAGCAGTTCTTC. This sequence joins TRBV20-1 and TRBJ2-1, with D possibly matching TRBD1 (6 bases). Germline assignment: CDR1 DFQATT and CDR2 SNEGSKA (reference sequence). The CDR3 totals 12 residues.

This CDR3 is CASSDVEQFF. The CDR3 DNA sequence: TGCGCCAGCAGTGATGTTGAGCAGTTCTTC. V usage is TRBV10-1 and J usage is TRBJ2-1, with D uncertain. Germline CDR1 and CDR2: WNHNN and SYGVQD (reference sequence). The V end lost 3 bases, the J end lost 9 bases, and 3 bases lay between the germline ends. CDR3 length: 10 amino acids.

This clonotype has a handful of counts. J is TRBJ1-1 and V is TRBV11-2; D gene ambiguous. V was shortened by 5 bases and J by 0 bases, with 13 bases between the two germline ends. This CDR3 spans 15 amino acids. Per germline, CDR1 SGHAT and CDR2 FQNNGV. This chain's CDR3 is CASSPPGVLNTEAFF. The CDR3 nucleotides are TGTGCCAGCAGCCCTCCCGGGGTTTTGAACACTGAAGCTTTCTTT.

The chain couples TRBV7-2 to TRBJ1-6; 8 nucleotides line up with TRBD1. Per the germline V gene, CDR1 is SGHTA and CDR2 is FQGNSA. J lost 7 bases, V lost 1 base, and 6 bases had no gene match. This CDR3 is 16 amino acids long. In DNA, the CDR3 is TGTGCCAGCAGCTTAGATCAGGGGGCGAGGAATTCACCCCTCCACTTT. It encodes CASSLDQGARNSPLHF.

The V gene is TRBV4-2, the J gene TRBJ2-3; no firm D call. Germline V gene lookup returns CDR1 LGHNA and CDR2 YNFKEQ. With 1 base removed from V and 5 bases from J, the gap between germline ends came to 7 bases. The CDR3 runs to 13 residues. The CDR3 region is CASSQGRVDTQYF. CDR3 DNA: TGTGCCAGCAGCCAAGGAAGGGTAGATACGCAGTATTTT.

Only a few counts were recorded for this clonotype. The rearrangement uses TRBV5-4 and TRBJ1-1; possible D gene TRBD1, 6 bases. Per germline, CDR1 SGHNT and CDR2 YYREEE (reference sequence). This CDR3 comprises 15 residues. The V end lost 4 bases, the J end lost 1 base, and 14 bases lay between the germline ends. The CDR3 loop is CASSRSGVSNTEAFF. Written as DNA, the CDR3 is TGTGCCAGCAGCAGATCAGGGGTATCGAACACTGAAGCTTTCTTT. The full variable domain, rest sourced from reference TRBV5-4 and TRBJ1-1, is ETGVTQSPTHLIKTRGQQVTLRCSSQSGHNTVSWYQQALGQGPQFIFQYYREEENGRGNFPPRFSGLQFPNYSSELNVNALELDDSALYLCASSRSGVSNTEAFFGQGTRLTVV.

The gene calls are TRBV6-5 and TRBJ2-7; D possibly corresponds to TRBD2 (6 bases). From germline, CDR1 is MNHEY and CDR2 SVGAGI. The CDR3 is 15 residues long. With 1 base removed from V and 4 bases from J, the gap between germline ends came to 14 bases. The CDR3 loop reads CASSYLPGSRYEQYF. The CDR3 DNA sequence: TGTGCCAGCAGTTACTTACCCGGGAGTAGGTACGAGCAGTACTTC.

This clonotype was seen more than once but under ten times. This chain uses TRBV7-8 with TRBJ2-3; no clear D gene. The CDR3 length is 13 residues. Per the germline V gene, CDR1 is SGHVS and CDR2 is FQNEAQ. Trimming removed 3 bases at V and 0 bases at J, with 4 bases between. The CDR3 loop is CASSLASTDTQYF. CDR3 in DNA: TGTGCCAGCAGCTTGGCGAGCACAGATACGCAGTATTTT.

The genes are TRBV19 and TRBJ2-1; 8 bases agree with TRBD2. The germline gives CDR1 LNHDA, CDR2 SQIVND (reference sequence). This CDR3 contains 16 residues. Losses at the gene ends were 6 bases for V and 3 bases for J; bases not matched to a gene: 10. The CDR3 bases are TGTGCCAGTAGGCCCTCTCTAGCGGGCGACTACAATGAGCAGTTCTTC. This gives the protein CASRPSLAGDYNEQFF.